The T cell receptor (beta chain) described here comes from a study of blood T cell repertoires in COVID-19. V was shortened by 1 base and J by 9 bases, with 16 bases between the two germline ends. The germline CDR1 and CDR2 sequences are LGHNA and YSLEER. This CDR3 contains 15 residues. Original analysis: Researchers report that nucleated cell counts were estimated from reference gene primer amplification. TCRdb's table, derived via immunoSEQ multiplex PCR, lists solely in-frame clones and lacks some. V, J and clone size derive from that table, while D and trimming were established from the DNA sequence. The sample comprises fewer than 250,000 clones, about 83% of which are singletons, and nearly 5% rests with the top ten. This clone was observed a few times.

The material sequenced was PBMCs or T cells enriched from blood (not recorded which). The V and J genes are TRBV4-3 and TRBJ2-1; D is possibly TRBD2 (5 bases). The sequence came from a woman aged 45-65 years who had been exposed to COVID-19. The CDR3 DNA follows: TGCGCCAGCAGCCAAGGGGAGAGAGGGCTTGGTGAGCAGTTCTTC. As protein: CASSQGERGLGEQFF.